This T cell receptor beta chain stems from a study of metastatic and nonmetastatic thyroid tumors. Ahead of thyroid surgery, no patient had received treatment of any kind. Notes on this clone: The junction differs from germline at one of its ends, possibly a read error.

The germline V gene encodes CDR1 MNHEY and CDR2 SVGEGT. The CDR3 is 15 amino acids. TCRdb reanalyzed the PCR reads with MiXCR. The sample shows several thousand clones, about 29% of them seen only once. The chain recombines TRBV6-2 or TRBV6-3 with TRBJ2-7, with 12 bases that match TRBD2. The sequenced sample was tumor tissue. The sequence was collected from a male donor with papillary thyroid cancer or a benign thyroid nodule (not recorded which). Some clones in this sample may be carry-over from other donors' samples. The CDR3 DNA is TGTGCCAGCAGTTACTCGACTAGCGGGAGCTACGAGCAGTACTTT. It is translated as CASSYSTSGSYEQYF.